This T cell receptor (beta chain) was obtained from a study of blood T cell repertoires in COVID-19. As for the study in general: Samples taken during acute and convalescent COVID-19 were collected in the United States, Italy and Spain. T cells, B-cell-depleted T cells, or PBMCs supplied cDNA or gDNA.

This clone was observed a handful of times. Per the original data handling: By means of reference gene primer amplification, nucleated cell counts were estimated. Sequencing used immunoSEQ multiplex PCR; TCRdb keeps in-frame clones, though not all of them. D and trimming come from the DNA, and the V and J calls and clone size come from that table. The top ten hold 2.3% of the sample, which has around 160,000 clones, 85% to 90% seen once. This CDR3 has 13 amino acids. The germline V gene has CDR1 DFQATT and CDR2 SNEGSKA (reference sequence). V was shortened by 3 bases and J by 3 bases, with 11 bases between the two germline ends.

This receptor was identified in a human donor in a cohort sampled during active COVID-19. Sequences were obtained from peripheral blood. The V gene is TRBV20-1, the J gene TRBJ1-1; tentative D call: TRBD1 (6 bases). The CDR3 is CSASQGQDTEAFF. The CDR3 bases are TGCAGTGCTAGTCAGGGGCAGGACACTGAAGCTTTCTTT.